A selection of T cell receptor beta chains follows, all from one sample in a study of blood T cell repertoires in COVID-19. Data came from immunoSEQ multiplex PCR; TCRdb stores just in-frame clones and leaves some out. This sample carries tens of thousands of clones, around nine tenths of them seen once, and the ten largest clones take 12%. Sequencing was done on a sample of peripheral blood. These receptors originate from a man in his sixties or seventies with active or convalescent COVID-19. Each CDR3 is given with its conserved first and last residue. D genes are given only for firm matches. The size of a clone is reported for some rows only, either as once, few or many, or as a class for expanded clones.

TRBD2 few TRBJ2-7 TRBV4-1 TGCGCCAGCAGCCAAGGAGGACTAGAGAACTACGAGCAGTACTTC CASSQGGLENYEQYF
NA NA TRBJ1-1 TRBV21-1 TGTGCCAGCAGCAAGGCAGGGACAGGGGGCCGGGGCACTGAAGCTTTCTTT CASSKAGTGGRGTEAFF
TRBD2 NA TRBJ2-3 TRBV7-2 TGTGCCAGCAGCTTAATAGGAGCGGGGGGCGGGAGAACAGATACGCAGTATTTT CASSLIGAGGGRTDTQYF
NA NA TRBJ1-1 TRBV6-1 TGTGCCAGCAGTGATATCAGGGGTGCCGACACTGAAGCTTTCTTT CASSDIRGADTEAFF
NA NA TRBJ1-4 TRBV18 TGTGCCAGCTCACAGTCGGCTCGAGGGAGTGGTGAAAAACTGTTTTTT CASSQSARGSGEKLFF
TRBD1 NA TRBJ1-1 TRBV7-8 TGTGCCAGCAGCGCGGGACAGCCGAACACTGAAGCTTTCTTT CASSAGQPNTEAFF
NA once TRBJ1-2 TRBV6-2/TRBV6-3 TGTGCCAGCAGTTACGAAGGCGCAGGGGCTAACTATGGCTACACCTTC CASSYEGAGANYGYTF
TRBD1 once TRBJ2-5 TRBV11-2 TGTGCCAGCAGCTTACTAGGGACAGGGGGCTCCCAAGAGACCCAGTACTTC CASSLLGTGGSQETQYF
TRBD2 once TRBJ2-5 TRBV2 TGTGCCAGCAGCCCCCTAGCGGGGACGAAGACCCAGTACTTC CASSPLAGTKTQYF
TRBD1 NA TRBJ2-7 TRBV6-5 TGTGCCAGCAGTTACCGGGACAGGGGGTATGGGTACGAGCAGTACTTC CASSYRDRGYGYEQYF
TRBD2 NA TRBJ2-7 TRBV4-2 TGTGCCAGCAGTGTCTCGGCTAGCGGGGGCGACGAGCAGTACTTC CASSVSASGGDEQYF